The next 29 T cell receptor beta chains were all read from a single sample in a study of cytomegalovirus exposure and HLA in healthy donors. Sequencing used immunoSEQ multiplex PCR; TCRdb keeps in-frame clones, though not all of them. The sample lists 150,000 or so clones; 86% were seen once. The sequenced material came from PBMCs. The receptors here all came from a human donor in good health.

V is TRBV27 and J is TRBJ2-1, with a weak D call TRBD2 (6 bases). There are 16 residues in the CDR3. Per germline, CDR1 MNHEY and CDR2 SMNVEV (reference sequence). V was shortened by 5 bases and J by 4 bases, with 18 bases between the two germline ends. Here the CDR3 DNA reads TGTGCCAGCAGTCCATCGAGAGCGGGTCTATACAATGAGCAGTTCTTC. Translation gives CASSPSRAGLYNEQFF.

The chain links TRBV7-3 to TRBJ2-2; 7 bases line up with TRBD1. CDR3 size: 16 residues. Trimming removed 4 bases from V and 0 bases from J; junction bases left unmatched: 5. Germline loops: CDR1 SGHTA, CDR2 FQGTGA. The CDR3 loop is CASSSWDSTNTGELFF. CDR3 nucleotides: TGTGCCAGCAGCTCATGGGACAGCACGAACACCGGGGAGCTGTTTTTT.

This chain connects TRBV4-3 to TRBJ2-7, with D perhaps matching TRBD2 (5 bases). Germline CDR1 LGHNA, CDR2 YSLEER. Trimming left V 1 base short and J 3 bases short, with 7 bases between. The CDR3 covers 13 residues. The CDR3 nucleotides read TGCGCCAGCAGCCAAGGAGGGTACTACGAGCAGTACTTC. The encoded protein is CASSQGGYYEQYF.

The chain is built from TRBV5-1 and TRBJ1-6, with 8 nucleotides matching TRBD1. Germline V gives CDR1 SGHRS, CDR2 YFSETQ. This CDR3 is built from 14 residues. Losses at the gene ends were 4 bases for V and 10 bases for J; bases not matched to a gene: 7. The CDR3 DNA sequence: TGCGCCAGCAGCGACACAGGGGGGACCTCACCCCTCCACTTT. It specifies CASSDTGGTSPLHF. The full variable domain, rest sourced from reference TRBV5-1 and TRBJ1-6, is KAGVTQTPRYLIKTRGQQVTLSCSPISGHRSVSWYQQTPGQGLQFLFEYFSETQRNKGNFPGRFSGRQFSNSRSEMNVSTLELGDSALYLCASSDTGGTSPLHFGNGTRLTVT.

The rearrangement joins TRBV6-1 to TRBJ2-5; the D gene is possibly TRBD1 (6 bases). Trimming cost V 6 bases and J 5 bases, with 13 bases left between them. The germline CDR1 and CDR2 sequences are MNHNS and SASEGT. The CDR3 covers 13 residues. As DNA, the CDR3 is TGTGCCAGCAGCCTACAGGGCAGGGAGACCCAGTACTTC. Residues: CASSLQGRETQYF.

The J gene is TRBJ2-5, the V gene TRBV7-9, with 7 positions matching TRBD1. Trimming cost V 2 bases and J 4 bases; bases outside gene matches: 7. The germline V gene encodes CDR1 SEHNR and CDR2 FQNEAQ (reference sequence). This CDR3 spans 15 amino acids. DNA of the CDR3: TGTGCCAGCAGCTTAATTGGGACAGAGGGAGAGACCCAGTACTTC. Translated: CASSLIGTEGETQYF.

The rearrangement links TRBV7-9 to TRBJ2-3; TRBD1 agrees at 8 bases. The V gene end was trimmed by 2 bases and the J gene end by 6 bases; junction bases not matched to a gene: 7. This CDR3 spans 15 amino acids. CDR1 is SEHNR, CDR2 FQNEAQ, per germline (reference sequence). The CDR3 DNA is TGTGCCAGCAGCTTACGAGACAGGGGTGGGGATACGCAGTATTTT. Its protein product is CASSLRDRGGDTQYF.

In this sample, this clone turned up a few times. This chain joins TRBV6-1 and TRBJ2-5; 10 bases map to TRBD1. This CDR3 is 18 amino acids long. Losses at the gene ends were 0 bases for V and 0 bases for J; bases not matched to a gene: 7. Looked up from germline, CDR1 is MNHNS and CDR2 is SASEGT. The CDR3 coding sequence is TGTGCCAGCAGTGAAGCTTATGTTGGGACAGGGGACCAAGAGACCCAGTACTTC. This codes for CASSEAYVGTGDQETQYF.

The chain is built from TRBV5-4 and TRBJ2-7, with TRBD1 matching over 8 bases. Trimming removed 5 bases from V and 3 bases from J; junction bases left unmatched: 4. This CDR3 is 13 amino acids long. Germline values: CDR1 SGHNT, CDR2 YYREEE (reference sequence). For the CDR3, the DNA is TGTGCCAGCAGACCCGGACAGGGCTACGAGCAGTACTTC. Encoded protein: CASRPGQGYEQYF.

The CDR3 is CASSVQGFINEQYF. For the CDR3, the DNA is TGCGCCAGCAGCGTACAGGGTTTTATCAACGAGCAGTACTTC. The genes are TRBV5-1 and TRBJ2-7; D might be TRBD1 (6 bases). This CDR3 is 14 amino acids long. Deletions cut 4 bases from V and 5 bases from J, with 16 bases between. The germline gives CDR1 SGHRS, CDR2 YFSETQ.

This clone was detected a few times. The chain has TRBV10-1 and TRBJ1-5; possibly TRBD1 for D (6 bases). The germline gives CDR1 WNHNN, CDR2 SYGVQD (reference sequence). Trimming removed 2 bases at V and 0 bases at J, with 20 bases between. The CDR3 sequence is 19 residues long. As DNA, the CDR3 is TGCGCCAGCAGTGAGACGGGACACCGAAGCCCGTATAGCAATCAGCCCCAGCATTTT. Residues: CASSETGHRSPYSNQPQHF.

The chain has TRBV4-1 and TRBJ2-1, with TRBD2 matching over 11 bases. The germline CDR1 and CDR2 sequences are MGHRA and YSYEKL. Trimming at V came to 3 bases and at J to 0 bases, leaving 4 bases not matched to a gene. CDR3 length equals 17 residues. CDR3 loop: CASSQLTSGGSYNEQFF. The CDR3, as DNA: TGCGCCAGCAGCCAGTTAACTAGCGGGGGCTCCTACAATGAGCAGTTCTTC.

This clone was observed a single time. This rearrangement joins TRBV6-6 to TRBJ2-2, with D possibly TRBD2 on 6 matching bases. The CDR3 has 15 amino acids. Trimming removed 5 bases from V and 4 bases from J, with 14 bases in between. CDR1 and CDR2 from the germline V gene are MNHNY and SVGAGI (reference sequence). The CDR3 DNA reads TGTGCCAGCAGTGATAGCGGTGAGGGCACCGGGGAGCTGTTTTTT. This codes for CASSDSGEGTGELFF.

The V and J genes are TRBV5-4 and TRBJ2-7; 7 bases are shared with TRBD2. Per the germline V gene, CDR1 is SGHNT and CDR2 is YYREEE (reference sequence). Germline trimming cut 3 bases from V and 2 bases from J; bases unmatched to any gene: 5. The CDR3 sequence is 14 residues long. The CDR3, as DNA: TGTGCCAGCAGCTCCCCGGGACTACCCTACGAGCAGTACTTC. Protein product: CASSSPGLPYEQYF.

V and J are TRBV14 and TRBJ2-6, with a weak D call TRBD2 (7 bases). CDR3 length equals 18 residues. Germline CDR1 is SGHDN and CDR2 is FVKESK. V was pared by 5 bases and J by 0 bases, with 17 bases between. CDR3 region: CASSASGTRYSGANVLTF. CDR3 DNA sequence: TGTGCCAGCAGCGCCAGCGGGACACGCTACTCTGGGGCCAACGTCCTGACTTTC.

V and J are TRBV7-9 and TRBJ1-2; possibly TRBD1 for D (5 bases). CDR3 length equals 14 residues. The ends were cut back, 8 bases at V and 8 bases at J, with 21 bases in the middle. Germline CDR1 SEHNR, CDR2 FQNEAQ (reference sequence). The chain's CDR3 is CASSTPFWGSGYTF. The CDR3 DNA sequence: TGTGCCAGCTCTACCCCTTTCTGGGGCAGCGGCTACACCTTC.

The CDR3 region is CASSQGSGRHSSYEQYF. The CDR3 DNA sequence: TGCGCCAGCAGCCAGGGTAGCGGGAGGCACAGCTCCTACGAGCAGTACTTC. V is TRBV4-1 and J is TRBJ2-7, with 10 bases that match TRBD2. The V segment lost 3 bases and the J segment 0 bases; nucleotides outside the gene matches: 8. The CDR3 covers 17 residues. Germline V lookup: CDR1 MGHRA, CDR2 YSYEKL.

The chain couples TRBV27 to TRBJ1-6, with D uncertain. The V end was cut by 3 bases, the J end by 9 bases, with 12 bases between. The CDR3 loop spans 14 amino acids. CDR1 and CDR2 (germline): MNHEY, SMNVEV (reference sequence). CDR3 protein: CASSFPGGSSPLHF. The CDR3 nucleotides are TGTGCCAGCAGTTTCCCGGGAGGGAGTTCACCCCTCCACTTT.

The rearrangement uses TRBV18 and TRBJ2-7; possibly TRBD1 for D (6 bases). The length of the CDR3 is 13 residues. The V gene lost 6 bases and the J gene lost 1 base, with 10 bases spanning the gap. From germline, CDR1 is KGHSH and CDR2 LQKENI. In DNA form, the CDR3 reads TGTGCCAGCTCTCTTACAGGGTCCTACGAGCAGTACTTC. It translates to CASSLTGSYEQYF.

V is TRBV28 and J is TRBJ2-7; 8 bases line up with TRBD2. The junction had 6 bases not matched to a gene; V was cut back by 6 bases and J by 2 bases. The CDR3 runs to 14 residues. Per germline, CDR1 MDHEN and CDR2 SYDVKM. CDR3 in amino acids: CASRLAGFPYEQYF. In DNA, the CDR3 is TGTGCCAGCAGGTTAGCGGGGTTTCCCTACGAGCAGTACTTC.

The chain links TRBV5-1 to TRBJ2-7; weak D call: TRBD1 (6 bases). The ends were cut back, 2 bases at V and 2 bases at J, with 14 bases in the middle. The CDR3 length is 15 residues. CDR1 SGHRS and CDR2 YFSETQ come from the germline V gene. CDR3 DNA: TGCGCCAGCAGCTTTTTGAATGACAGGCCCTACGAGCAGTACTTC. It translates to CASSFLNDRPYEQYF.

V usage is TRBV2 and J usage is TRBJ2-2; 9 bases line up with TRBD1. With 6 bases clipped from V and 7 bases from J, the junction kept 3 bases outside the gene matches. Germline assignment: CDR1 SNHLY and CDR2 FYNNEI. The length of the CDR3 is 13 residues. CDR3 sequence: CASRGQGSGELFF. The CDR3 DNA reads TGTGCCAGCAGGGGACAGGGTAGCGGGGAGCTGTTTTTT. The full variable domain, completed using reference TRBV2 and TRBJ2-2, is EPEVTQTPSHQVTQMGQEVILRCVPISNHLYFYWYRQILGQKVEFLVSFYNNEISEKSEIFDDQFSVERPDGSNFTLKIRSTKLEDSAMYFCASRGQGSGELFFGEGSRLTVL.

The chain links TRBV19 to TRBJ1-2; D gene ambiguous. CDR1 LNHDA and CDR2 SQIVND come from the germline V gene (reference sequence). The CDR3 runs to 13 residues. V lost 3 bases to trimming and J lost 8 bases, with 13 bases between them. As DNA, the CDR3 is TGTGCCAGTAGTATGAGGGCGGAGTCGGGCTACACCTTC. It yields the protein CASSMRAESGYTF.

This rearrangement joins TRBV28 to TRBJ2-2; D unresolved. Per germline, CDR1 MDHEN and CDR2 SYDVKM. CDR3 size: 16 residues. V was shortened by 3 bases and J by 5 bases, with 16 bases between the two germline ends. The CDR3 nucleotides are TGTGCCAGCAGTTTCTCCGGGTATTATGGTACCGGGGAGCTGTTTTTT. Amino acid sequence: CASSFSGYYGTGELFF.

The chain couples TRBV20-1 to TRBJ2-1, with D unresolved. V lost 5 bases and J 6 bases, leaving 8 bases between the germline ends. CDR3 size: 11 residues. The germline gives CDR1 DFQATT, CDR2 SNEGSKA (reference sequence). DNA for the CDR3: TGCAGTGCTCCTATAGCCAATGAGCAGTTCTTC. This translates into CSAPIANEQFF.

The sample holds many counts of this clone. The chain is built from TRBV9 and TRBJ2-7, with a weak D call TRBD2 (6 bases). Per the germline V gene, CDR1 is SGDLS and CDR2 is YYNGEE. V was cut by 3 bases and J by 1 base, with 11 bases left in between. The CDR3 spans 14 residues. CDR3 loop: CASSAVGGSYEQYF. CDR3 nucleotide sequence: TGTGCCAGCAGCGCAGTGGGGGGTTCCTACGAGCAGTACTTC.

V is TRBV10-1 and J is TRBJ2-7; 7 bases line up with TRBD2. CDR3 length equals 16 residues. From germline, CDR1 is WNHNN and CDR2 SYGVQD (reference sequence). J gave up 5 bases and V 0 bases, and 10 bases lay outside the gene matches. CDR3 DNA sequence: TGCGCCAGCAGTGAGTCCCGGCACCAGCGGGATAACGAGCAGTACTTC. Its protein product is CASSESRHQRDNEQYF.

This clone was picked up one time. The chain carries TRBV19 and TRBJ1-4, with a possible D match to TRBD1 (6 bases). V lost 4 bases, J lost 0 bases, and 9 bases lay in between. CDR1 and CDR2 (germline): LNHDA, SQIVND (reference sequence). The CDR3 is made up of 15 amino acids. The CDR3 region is CASSTRQATNEKLFF. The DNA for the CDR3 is TGTGCCAGTAGTACCCGACAGGCAACTAATGAAAAACTGTTTTTT.

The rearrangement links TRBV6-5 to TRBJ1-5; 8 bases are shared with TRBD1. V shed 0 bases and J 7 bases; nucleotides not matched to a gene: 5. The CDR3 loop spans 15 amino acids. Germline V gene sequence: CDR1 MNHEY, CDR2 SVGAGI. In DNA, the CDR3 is TGTGCCAGCAGTTACTCTTCCGGGACAGGACAGCCCCAGCATTTT. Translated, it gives CASSYSSGTGQPQHF.